This T cell receptor beta chain was documented in a study of cytomegalovirus exposure and HLA in healthy donors. The PCR used 60 Vbeta and 13 Jbeta primers. Sequencing was performed with immunoSEQ multiplex PCR; in TCRdb, only in-frame clones are kept and a portion is missing. The sample contains about 160,000 clones, approximately 77% of which appear only once. The sample comprised PBMCs. The sequence came from a young man in good health and CMV-seronegative.

The CDR3 DNA sequence: TGTGCCAGCAGTTTATTCCCGACAGCGAGCAATCAGCCCCAGCATTTT. This translates into CASSLFPTASNQPQHF. The chain joins TRBV28 to TRBJ1-5, with D possibly matching TRBD1 (5 bases). V was cut by 1 base and J by 1 base, with 11 bases left in between. This CDR3 region has 16 residues. Germline CDR1 MDHEN, CDR2 SYDVKM.